The clone carrying this T cell receptor (beta chain) was counted between two and nine times. Patients at the Seattle site were enrolled during active infection and followed longitudinally. The data belong to a study of blood T cell repertoires in COVID-19. Study in general: The samples span acute and convalescent COVID-19 from the United States, Italy and Spain. Sample material is recorded as cDNA or gDNA derived from T cells, B-cell-depleted T cells, or PBMCs.

Source study methods: Nucleated cell number was recorded as an estimate derived from reference gene primer amplification. Sequencing was performed with immunoSEQ multiplex PCR; in TCRdb, only in-frame clones are kept and a portion is missing. The V and J calls and clone size are taken from that table; D and trimming were inferred from the DNA. The data show fewer than 200,000 clones, approximately 85% seen once. V gave up 6 bases and J gave up 3 bases; unmatched junction bases: 10. This CDR3 has 15 residues. From germline, CDR1 is KGHSH and CDR2 LQKENI. Input material: peripheral blood. This clonotype was sampled from a woman in her sixties or seventies with COVID-19, enrolled during active disease. The V gene is TRBV18, the J gene TRBJ2-7, with 8 bases fitting TRBD2. The CDR3: CASSRAGTSGYEQYF. In nucleotides, the CDR3 is TGTGCCAGCTCTCGCGCCGGGACTAGTGGCTACGAGCAGTACTTC.